Below, 21 T cell receptor beta chains from the same sample are listed, as sequenced in a study of identifying expanded T cells in peripheral blood. Sequenced by immunoSEQ multiplex PCR; TCRdb stores in-frame clones only, minus some. Of some 81,000 clones listed, about four fifths were seen once; the top ten hold around 18%. Source material: blood. The receptors come from a person between 18 and 75 years old in good health.

The rearrangement uses TRBV5-4 and TRBJ2-1; D not certain. This CDR3 spans 13 amino acids. Per germline, CDR1 SGHNT and CDR2 YYREEE (reference sequence). V dropped 3 bases and J dropped 0 bases, with 4 bases sitting between them. The CDR3 coding sequence is TGTGCCAGCAGCTCATACTCCTACAATGAGCAGTTCTTC. Translating gives CASSSYSYNEQFF.

This chain links TRBV6-1 with TRBJ1-1; D perhaps matches TRBD1 (6 bases). The V end was cut by 1 base, the J end by 4 bases, with 10 bases between. This CDR3 spans 14 amino acids. Per the germline V gene, CDR1 is MNHNS and CDR2 is SASEGT. The CDR3 nucleotides read TGTGCCAGCAGTGAAGGACAGGCGAGCACTGAAGCTTTCTTT. The encoded protein is CASSEGQASTEAFF.

The chain employs TRBV6-5 and TRBJ2-1, with D possibly TRBD2 on 5 matching bases. Deletions cut 1 base from V and 5 bases from J, with 9 bases between. The V gene's germline CDR1 is MNHEY and CDR2 SVGAGI. This CDR3 spans 14 amino acids. As DNA, the CDR3 is TGTGCCAGCAGTTACTGGAGGTCCCACAATGAGCAGTTCTTC. Its protein is CASSYWRSHNEQFF.

This clone was detected only a few times. This chain joins TRBV18 and TRBJ1-4, with D tentatively TRBD1 (6 bases). CDR3 length: 13 amino acids. The V and J ends lost 1 base and 12 bases respectively, with 12 bases between them. CDR1 and CDR2 (germline): KGHSH, LQKENI. The CDR3 DNA reads as TGTGCCAGCTCACCACAGGCAGGGGCCGAACTGTTTTTT. Translating gives CASSPQAGAELFF.

The V and J genes are TRBV7-2 and TRBJ2-1, with unresolved D. Germline CDR1 SGHTA, CDR2 FQGNSA. V was pared by 2 bases and J by 7 bases, with 3 bases between. This CDR3 comprises 11 residues. The CDR3 reads CASSLRNEQFF. The CDR3 region has the DNA TGTGCCAGCAGCTTAAGGAATGAGCAGTTCTTC.

V and J are TRBV6-5 and TRBJ1-1; a weak D match, TRBD1 (6 bases). The length of the CDR3 is 13 residues. CDR1 is MNHEY, CDR2 SVGAGI, per germline. V was shortened by 7 bases and J by 0 bases, with 9 bases between the two germline ends. The CDR3 region has the DNA TGTGCCAGCAAACAGGGAATGAACACTGAAGCTTTCTTT. Protein product: CASKQGMNTEAFF.

This clone was seen more than once but under ten times. V and J are TRBV28 and TRBJ1-1, with D perhaps TRBD1 (6 bases). V was cut by 4 bases and J by 9 bases, with 24 bases left in between. The germline V gene has CDR1 MDHEN and CDR2 SYDVKM. CDR3 length equals 16 residues. In nucleotides, the CDR3 is TGTGCCAGCAGTTCGAGGGGTGGGGGCGGAACAAATAAAGCTTTCTTT. It is translated as CASSSRGGGGTNKAFF.

V usage is TRBV5-1 and J usage is TRBJ2-7; D not resolved. The CDR3 is 12 residues long. V lost 0 bases to trimming and J lost 7 bases, with 8 bases between them. Germline loops: CDR1 SGHRS, CDR2 YFSETQ. The CDR3 bases are TGCGCCAGCAGCTTGGGTGCGCATGAGCAGTACTTC. Translating it yields CASSLGAHEQYF. The whole variable domain, remainder taken from reference TRBV5-1 and TRBJ2-7, is KAGVTQTPRYLIKTRGQQVTLSCSPISGHRSVSWYQQTPGQGLQFLFEYFSETQRNKGNFPGRFSGRQFSNSRSEMNVSTLELGDSALYLCASSLGAHEQYFGPGTRLTVT.

This clone was seen ten or more times. The chain links TRBV9 to TRBJ2-3; D unclear. V was cut by 5 bases and J by 4 bases, with 8 bases left in between. This CDR3 has 12 residues. In germline, CDR1 is SGDLS, CDR2 YYNGEE. The CDR3 spells CASSQNPDTQYF. In nucleotides, the CDR3 is TGTGCCAGCAGTCAAAACCCAGATACGCAGTATTTT. Variable domain in full (rest from reference TRBV9 and TRBJ2-3): DSGVTQTPKHLITATGQRVTLRCSPRSGDLSVYWYQQSLDQGLQFLIQYYNGEERAKGNILERFSAQQFPDLHSELNLSSLELGDSALYFCASSQNPDTQYFGPGTRLTVL.

This rearrangement joins TRBV10-3 to TRBJ1-5, with unresolved D. The CDR3 is 15 amino acids. Trimming took off 6 bases at V and 2 bases at J, with 14 bases between the two ends. Germline V CDR1 and CDR2: ENHRY, SYGVKD. As DNA, the CDR3 is TGTGCCATCAGCCTTACCACGGGTGGCAATCAGCCCCAGCATTTT. It translates to CAISLTTGGNQPQHF.

This clone appeared once. The rearrangement joins TRBV7-8 to TRBJ2-7, with 7 positions matching TRBD1. V shed 5 bases, J shed 4 bases, and the junction held 11 bases outside the gene matches. The length of the CDR3 is 15 residues. The germline V gene has CDR1 SGHVS and CDR2 FQNEAQ. The CDR3 coding sequence is TGTGCCAGCAGCGCACACAGGGGCGAGGGTTACGAGCAGTACTTC. Amino acid sequence: CASSAHRGEGYEQYF.

The chain joins TRBV4-1 to TRBJ1-6; the D is unclear. The CDR3 is 16 amino acids. The V end was cut by 0 bases, the J end by 4 bases, with 10 bases between. Germline CDR1 is MGHRA and CDR2 is YSYEKL. The DNA for the CDR3 is TGCGCCAGCAGCCAAGATTTCAGGATATATAATTCACCCCTCCACTTT. This encodes CASSQDFRIYNSPLHF.

This rearrangement joins TRBV6-1 to TRBJ2-7; 8 bases align to TRBD2. The J segment lost 7 bases and the V segment lost 4 bases, leaving 15 bases of the junction unmatched. CDR3 length equals 16 residues. Germline assignment: CDR1 MNHNS and CDR2 SASEGT. The CDR3 region is CASSVTAAGGLWEQYF. DNA for the CDR3: TGTGCCAGCAGTGTAACCGCGGCGGGAGGTCTTTGGGAGCAGTACTTC.

The chain employs TRBV28 and TRBJ2-7; a weak D match, TRBD1 (5 bases). The V gene lost 5 bases and the J gene lost 6 bases, with 14 bases spanning the gap. This CDR3 comprises 13 residues. Germline loops: CDR1 MDHEN, CDR2 SYDVKM. The CDR3 reads CASSPLTGSEQYF. For the CDR3, the DNA is TGTGCCAGCAGTCCCCTAACAGGTAGCGAGCAGTACTTC.

This clone was picked up one time. V is TRBV11-3 and J is TRBJ1-1; TRBD1 is a possible D gene (5 bases). CDR3 length equals 14 residues. Germline V gene lookup returns CDR1 SGHNT and CDR2 YENEEA. V dropped 1 base and J dropped 1 base, with 7 bases sitting between them. CDR3 in amino acids: CASSLAGQNTEAFF. In DNA, the CDR3 is TGTGCCAGCAGCTTAGCAGGGCAGAACACTGAAGCTTTCTTT. Using reference TRBV11-3 and TRBJ1-1 for the parts outside the CDR3, the full variable domain is EAGVVQSPRYKIIEKKQPVAFWCNPISGHNTLYWYLQNLGQGPELLIRYENEEAVDDSQLPKDRFSAERLKGVDSTLKIQPAELGDSAVYLCASSLAGQNTEAFFGQGTRLTVV.

This sequence joins TRBV7-9 and TRBJ1-2; the D gene is possibly TRBD1 (6 bases). The V gene's germline CDR1 is SEHNR and CDR2 FQNEAQ (reference sequence). The CDR3 extends over 14 amino acids. V was trimmed by 5 bases and J by 4 bases, leaving 14 bases between them. For the CDR3, the DNA is TGTGCCAGCAGCCCCCGGACAGCCGCCTATGGCTACACCTTC. Amino acid sequence: CASSPRTAAYGYTF.

The chain has TRBV7-3 and TRBJ2-5, with TRBD2 matching over 9 bases. The ends lost 1 base at V and 5 bases at J; junction bases unmatched: 8. This CDR3 has 16 amino acids. Germline V lookup: CDR1 SGHTA, CDR2 FQGTGA. DNA of the CDR3: TGTGCCAGCAGCTTAATGGCGGGAGGGCCGCAGGAGACCCAGTACTTC. It translates to CASSLMAGGPQETQYF.

The V and J genes are TRBV5-1 and TRBJ1-4, with 9 nucleotides matching TRBD1. Germline lookup yields CDR1 SGHRS and CDR2 YFSETQ. The CDR3 is made up of 21 amino acids. Germline trimming cut 0 bases from V and 4 bases from J; bases unmatched to any gene: 19. The CDR3: CASSLDPPQGAVRRDNEKLFF. CDR3 sequence (DNA): TGCGCCAGCAGCTTGGACCCTCCACAGGGGGCGGTGAGAAGGGATAATGAAAAACTGTTTTTT. The full variable domain, in which reference TRBV5-1 and TRBJ1-4 provide the parts outside the CDR3, is KAGVTQTPRYLIKTRGQQVTLSCSPISGHRSVSWYQQTPGQGLQFLFEYFSETQRNKGNFPGRFSGRQFSNSRSEMNVSTLELGDSALYLCASSLDPPQGAVRRDNEKLFFGSGTQLSVL.

The chain joins TRBV9 to TRBJ1-2; D possibly corresponds to TRBD1 (5 bases). With 0 bases removed from V and 4 bases from J, the gap between germline ends came to 10 bases. CDR1 is SGDLS, CDR2 YYNGEE, per germline. The length of the CDR3 is 14 residues. The CDR3 region is CASSVAQGLYGYTF. CDR3 nucleotide sequence: TGTGCCAGCAGCGTAGCCCAGGGACTCTATGGCTACACCTTC.

This chain connects TRBV7-9 to TRBJ1-4; maybe TRBD1 (5 bases). CDR1 is SEHNR, CDR2 FQNEAQ, per germline (reference sequence). Trimming stripped 5 bases from V and 10 bases from J, with 14 bases between. The CDR3 is 13 residues long. Written as DNA, the CDR3 is TGTGCCAGCAGCCCCCTGGGGGGTGGAAAACTGTTTTTT. It is translated as CASSPLGGGKLFF.

V is TRBV28 and J is TRBJ2-3; D possibly uses TRBD1 or TRBD2 (5 bases each). The V end was cut by 6 bases, the J end by 0 bases, with 13 bases between. The CDR3 consists of 15 residues. CDR1 and CDR2 from the germline V gene are MDHEN and SYDVKM. CDR3: CASSTPGTSTDTQYF. DNA for the CDR3: TGTGCCAGCAGCACCCCCGGGACCAGCACAGATACGCAGTATTTT.